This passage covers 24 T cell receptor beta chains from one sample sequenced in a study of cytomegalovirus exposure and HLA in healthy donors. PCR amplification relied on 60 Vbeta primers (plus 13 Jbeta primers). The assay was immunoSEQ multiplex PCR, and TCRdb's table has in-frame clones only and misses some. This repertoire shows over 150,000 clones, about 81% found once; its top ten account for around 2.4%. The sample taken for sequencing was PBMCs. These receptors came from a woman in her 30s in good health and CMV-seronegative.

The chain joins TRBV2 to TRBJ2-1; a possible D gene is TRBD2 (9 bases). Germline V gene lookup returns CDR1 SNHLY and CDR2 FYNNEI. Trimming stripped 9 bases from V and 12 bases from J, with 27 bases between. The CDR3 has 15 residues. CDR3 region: CASRDRLRLAEGQFF. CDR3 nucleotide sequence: TGTGCCAGTCGGGACAGGCTAAGACTAGCGGAGGGGCAGTTCTTC.

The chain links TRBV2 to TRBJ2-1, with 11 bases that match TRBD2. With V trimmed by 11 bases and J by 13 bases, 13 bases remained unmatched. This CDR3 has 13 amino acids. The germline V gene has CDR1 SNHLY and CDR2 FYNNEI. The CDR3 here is CALNVETSGIQFF. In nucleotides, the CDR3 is TGTGCCTTAAATGTGGAGACTAGCGGGATCCAGTTCTTC.

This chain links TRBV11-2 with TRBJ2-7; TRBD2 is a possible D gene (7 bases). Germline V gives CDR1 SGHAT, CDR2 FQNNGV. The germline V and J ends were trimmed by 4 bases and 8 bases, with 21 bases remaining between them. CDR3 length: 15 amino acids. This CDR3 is CASSSPKGGFWQQYF. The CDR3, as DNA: TGTGCCAGCAGCTCTCCAAAGGGGGGGTTCTGGCAGCAGTACTTC.

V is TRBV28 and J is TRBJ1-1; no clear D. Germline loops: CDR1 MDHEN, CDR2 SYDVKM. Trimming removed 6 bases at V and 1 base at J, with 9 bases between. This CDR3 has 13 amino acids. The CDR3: CASRTRWNTEAFF. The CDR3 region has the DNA TGTGCCAGCAGAACCAGGTGGAACACTGAAGCTTTCTTT.

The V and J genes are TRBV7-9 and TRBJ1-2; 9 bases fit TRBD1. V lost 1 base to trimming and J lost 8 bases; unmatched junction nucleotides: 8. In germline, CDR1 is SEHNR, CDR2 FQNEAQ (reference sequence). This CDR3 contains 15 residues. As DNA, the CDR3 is TGTGCCAGCAGCTTAGGACGGGACAGGGTTAGAGGCTACACCTTC. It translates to CASSLGRDRVRGYTF.

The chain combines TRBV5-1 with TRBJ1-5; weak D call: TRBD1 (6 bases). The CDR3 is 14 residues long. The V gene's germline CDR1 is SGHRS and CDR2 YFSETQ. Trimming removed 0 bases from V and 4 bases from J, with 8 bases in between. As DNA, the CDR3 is TGCGCCAGCAGCTTGGGGACAGAGAATCAGCCCCAGCATTTT. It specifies CASSLGTENQPQHF. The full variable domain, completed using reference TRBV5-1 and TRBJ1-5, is KAGVTQTPRYLIKTRGQQVTLSCSPISGHRSVSWYQQTPGQGLQFLFEYFSETQRNKGNFPGRFSGRQFSNSRSEMNVSTLELGDSALYLCASSLGTENQPQHFGDGTRLSIL.

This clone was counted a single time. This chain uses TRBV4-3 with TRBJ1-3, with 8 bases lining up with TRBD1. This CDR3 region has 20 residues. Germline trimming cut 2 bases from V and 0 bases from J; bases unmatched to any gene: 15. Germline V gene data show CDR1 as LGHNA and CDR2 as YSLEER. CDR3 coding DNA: TGCGCCAGCAGCCAAACCAGACAGGGGAGGTTATGGCGCTCTGGAAACACCATATATTTT. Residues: CASSQTRQGRLWRSGNTIYF.

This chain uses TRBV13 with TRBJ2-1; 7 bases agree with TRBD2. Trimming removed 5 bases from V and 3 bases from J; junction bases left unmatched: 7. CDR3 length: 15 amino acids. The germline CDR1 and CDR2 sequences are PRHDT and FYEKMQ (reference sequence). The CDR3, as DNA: TGTGCCAGCAGCCGCTATGCTAGCGGCTACAATGAGCAGTTCTTC. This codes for CASSRYASGYNEQFF.

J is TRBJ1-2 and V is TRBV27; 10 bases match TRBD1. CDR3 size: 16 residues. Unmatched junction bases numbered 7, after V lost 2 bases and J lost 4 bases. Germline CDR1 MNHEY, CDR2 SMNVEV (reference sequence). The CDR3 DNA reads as TGTGCCAGCAGTTTAGGGGACAGGGGCGGGGGCTATGGCTACACCTTC. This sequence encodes CASSLGDRGGGYGYTF.

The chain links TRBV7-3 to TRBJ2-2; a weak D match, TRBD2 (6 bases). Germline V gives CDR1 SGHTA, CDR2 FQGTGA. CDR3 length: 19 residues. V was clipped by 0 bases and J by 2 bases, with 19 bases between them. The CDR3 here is CASSLTSGSLATNTGELFF. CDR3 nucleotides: TGTGCCAGCAGCTTAACGTCTGGGTCGCTAGCGACAAACACCGGGGAGCTGTTTTTT.

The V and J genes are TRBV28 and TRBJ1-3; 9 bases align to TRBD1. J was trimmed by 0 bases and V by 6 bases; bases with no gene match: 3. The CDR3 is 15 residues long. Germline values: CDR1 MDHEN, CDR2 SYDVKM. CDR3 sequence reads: CASRRQGGSGNTIYF. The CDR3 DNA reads TGTGCCAGCAGACGACAGGGGGGCTCTGGAAACACCATATATTTT. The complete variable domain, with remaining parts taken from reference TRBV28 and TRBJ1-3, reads DVKVTQSSRYLVKRTGEKVFLECVQDMDHENMFWYRQDPGLGLRLIYFSYDVKMKEKGDIPEGYSVSREKKERFSLILESASTNQTSMYLCASRRQGGSGNTIYFGEGSWLTVV.

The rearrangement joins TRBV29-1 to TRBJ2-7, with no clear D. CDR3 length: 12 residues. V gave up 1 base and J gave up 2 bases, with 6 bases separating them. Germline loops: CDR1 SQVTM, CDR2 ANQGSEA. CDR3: CSVEGQAYEQYF. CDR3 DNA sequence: TGCAGCGTTGAAGGGCAGGCCTACGAGCAGTACTTC.

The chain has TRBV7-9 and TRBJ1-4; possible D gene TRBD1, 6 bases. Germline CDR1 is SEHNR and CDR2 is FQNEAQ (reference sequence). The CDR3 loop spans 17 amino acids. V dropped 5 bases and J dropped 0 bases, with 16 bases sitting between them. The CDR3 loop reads CASSPVGGLATNEKLFF. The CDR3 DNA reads TGTGCCAGCAGCCCCGTGGGGGGGCTGGCAACTAATGAAAAACTGTTTTTT.

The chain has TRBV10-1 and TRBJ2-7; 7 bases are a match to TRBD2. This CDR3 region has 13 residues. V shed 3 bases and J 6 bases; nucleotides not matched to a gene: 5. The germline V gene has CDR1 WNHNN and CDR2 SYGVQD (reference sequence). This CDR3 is CASSDSGGGEQYF. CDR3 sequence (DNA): TGCGCCAGCAGTGACTCCGGCGGGGGCGAGCAGTACTTC.

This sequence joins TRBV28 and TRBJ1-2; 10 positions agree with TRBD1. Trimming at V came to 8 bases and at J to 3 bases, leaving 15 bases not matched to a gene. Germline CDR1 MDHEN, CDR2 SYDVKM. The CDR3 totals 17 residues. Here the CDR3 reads CASPLLGLTGGDYGYTF. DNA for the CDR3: TGTGCCAGCCCTTTACTTGGGCTGACAGGGGGCGACTATGGCTACACCTTC.

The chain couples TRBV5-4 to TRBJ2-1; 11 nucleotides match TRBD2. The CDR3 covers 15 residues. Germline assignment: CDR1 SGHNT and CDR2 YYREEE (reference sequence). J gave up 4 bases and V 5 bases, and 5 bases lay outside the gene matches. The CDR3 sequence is CASSMTSGAYNEQFF. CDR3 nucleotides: TGTGCCAGCAGTATGACTAGCGGGGCTTACAATGAGCAGTTCTTC.

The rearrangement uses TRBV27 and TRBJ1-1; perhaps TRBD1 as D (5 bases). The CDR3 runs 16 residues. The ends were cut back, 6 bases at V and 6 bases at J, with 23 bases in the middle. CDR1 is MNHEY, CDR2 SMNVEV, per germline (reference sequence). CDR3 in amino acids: CASSPTRTVGRAEAFF. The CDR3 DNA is TGTGCCAGCAGCCCGACACGAACAGTGGGCAGGGCTGAAGCTTTCTTT.

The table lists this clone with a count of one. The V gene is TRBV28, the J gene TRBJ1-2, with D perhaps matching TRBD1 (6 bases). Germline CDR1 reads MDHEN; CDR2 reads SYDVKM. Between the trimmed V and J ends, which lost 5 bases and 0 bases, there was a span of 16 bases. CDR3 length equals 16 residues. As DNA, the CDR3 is TGTGCCAGCAGTCCGCTTGGAGGGGGGGCTAACTATGGCTACACCTTC. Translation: CASSPLGGGANYGYTF.

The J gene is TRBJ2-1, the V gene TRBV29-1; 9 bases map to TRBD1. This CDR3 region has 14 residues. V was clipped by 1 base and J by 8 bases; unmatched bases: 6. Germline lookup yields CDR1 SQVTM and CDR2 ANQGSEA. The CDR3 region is CSVEVGTGSDEQFF. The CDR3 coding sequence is TGCAGCGTTGAAGTCGGGACAGGGTCCGATGAGCAGTTCTTC.

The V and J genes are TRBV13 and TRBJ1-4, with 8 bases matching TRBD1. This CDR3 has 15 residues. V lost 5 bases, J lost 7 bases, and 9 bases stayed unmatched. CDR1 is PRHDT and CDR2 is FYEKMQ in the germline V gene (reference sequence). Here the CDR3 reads CASSPRTGYSEKLFF. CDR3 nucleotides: TGTGCCAGCAGCCCGAGGACAGGGTATAGTGAAAAACTGTTTTTT.

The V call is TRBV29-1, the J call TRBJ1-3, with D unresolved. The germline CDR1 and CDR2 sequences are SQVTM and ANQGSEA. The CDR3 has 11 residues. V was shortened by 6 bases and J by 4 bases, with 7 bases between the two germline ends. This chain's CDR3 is CSVEEGNTIYF. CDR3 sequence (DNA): TGCAGCGTCGAGGAGGGAAACACCATATATTTT. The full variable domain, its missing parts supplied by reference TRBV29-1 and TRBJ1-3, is SAVISQKPSRDICQRGTSLTIQCQVDSQVTMMFWYRQQPGQSLTLIATANQGSEATYESGFVIDKFPISRPNLTFSTLTVSNMSPEDSSIYLCSVEEGNTIYFGEGSWLTVV.

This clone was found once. The CDR3: CASSVVKDSPFTGELFF. CDR3 coding DNA: TGTGCCAGCAGCGTAGTTAAGGACAGCCCTTTCACCGGGGAGCTGTTTTTT. The chain is built from TRBV9 and TRBJ2-2, with D possibly being TRBD1 (6 bases). This CDR3 comprises 17 residues. Germline V gene data show CDR1 as SGDLS and CDR2 as YYNGEE. Trimming cost V 0 bases and J 4 bases, with 16 bases left between them. Using reference TRBV9 and TRBJ2-2 for the parts outside the CDR3, the full variable domain is DSGVTQTPKHLITATGQRVTLRCSPRSGDLSVYWYQQSLDQGLQFLIQYYNGEERAKGNILERFSAQQFPDLHSELNLSSLELGDSALYFCASSVVKDSPFTGELFFGEGSRLTVL.

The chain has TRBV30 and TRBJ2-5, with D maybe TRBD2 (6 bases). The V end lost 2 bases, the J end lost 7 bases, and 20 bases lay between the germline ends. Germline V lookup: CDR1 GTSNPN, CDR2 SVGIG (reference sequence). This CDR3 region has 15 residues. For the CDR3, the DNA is TGTGCCTGGAGTCGAGGGAGGTCGGCGACGGGGACCCAGTACTTC. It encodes CAWSRGRSATGTQYF.

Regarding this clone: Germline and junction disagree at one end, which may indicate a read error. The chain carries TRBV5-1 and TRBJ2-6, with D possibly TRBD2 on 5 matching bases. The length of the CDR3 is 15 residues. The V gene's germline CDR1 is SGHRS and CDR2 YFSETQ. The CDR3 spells CASSLDGISANGLTF. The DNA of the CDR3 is TGCGCCAGCAGCTTGGACGGGATTAGCGCCAACGGCCTGACTTTC.